Below are 26 T cell receptor beta chains sequenced from a single sample in a study of CD8 T cells in ankylosing spondylitis. TCRdb fed the 5' RACE reads into MiXCR, producing one record per CDR3 protein. The profile shows roughly 280,000 distinct CDR3 sequences, over 15% of them singletons. Material: blood, either unsorted or a sorted T cell fraction (not recorded which). Receptors originate from a male donor with ankylosing spondylitis or in good health (not recorded which).

This clonotype was picked up a small number of times. The J gene is TRBJ1-1, the V gene TRBV10-1; TRBD1 might be the D (5 bases). V lost 6 bases and J lost 5, with 13 bases in between. Looked up from germline, CDR1 is WNHNN and CDR2 is SYGVQD (reference sequence). The CDR3 has 13 residues. This CDR3 reads CASSEGFGTEAFF. In nucleotides, the CDR3 is TGCGCCAGCAGCGAGGGGTTTGGGACTGAAGCTTTCTTT.

This sequence joins TRBV7-2 and TRBJ2-5; the D is unclear. CDR3 length: 12 residues. Germline V CDR1 and CDR2: SGHTA, FQGNSA. With 4 bases removed from V and 9 bases from J, the gap between germline ends came to 12 bases. CDR3 residues: CASSSLTLPQYF. The CDR3 nucleotides are TGTGCCAGCAGCTCCCTTACTCTGCCCCAGTACTTC.

The chain links TRBV20-1 to TRBJ2-6, with 7 nucleotides matching TRBD2. Unmatched junction bases numbered 5, after V lost 3 bases and J lost 0 bases. CDR3 size: 16 residues. Germline loops: CDR1 DFQATT, CDR2 SNEGSKA (reference sequence). The CDR3 DNA sequence: TGCAGTGCTAGGGGACTATCGACCTCTGGGGCCAACGTCCTGACTTTC. This sequence encodes CSARGLSTSGANVLTF.

This clonotype has ten or more counts. The chain uses TRBV9 and TRBJ1-1, with 7 bases lining up with TRBD1. This CDR3 is built from 17 residues. Trimming took 2 bases from V and 0 from J; bases not matched to a gene: 10. CDR1 is SGDLS, CDR2 YYNGEE, per germline. The CDR3 DNA reads as TGTGCCAGCAGCGTCGATCCCACAGGGGCGGTGAACACTGAAGCTTTCTTT. Encoded protein: CASSVDPTGAVNTEAFF.

The rearrangement links TRBV20-1 to TRBJ1-4; weak D call: TRBD1 (6 bases). Germline CDR1 reads DFQATT; CDR2 reads SNEGSKA (reference sequence). V lost 4 bases, J lost 8 bases, and 20 bases lay in between. The CDR3 is 15 amino acids. DNA of the CDR3: TGCAGTGCTACCAGCCAACAGGGAAGAGGGGAAAAACTGTTTTTT. Amino acid sequence: CSATSQQGRGEKLFF.

Ten or more counts support this clonotype. The chain has TRBV7-3 and TRBJ2-2; TRBD2 might be the D (6 bases). The CDR3 contains 14 residues. Germline V gene lookup returns CDR1 SGHTA and CDR2 FQGTGA. Trimming cost V 3 bases and J 4 bases, with 9 bases left between them. Written as DNA, the CDR3 is TGTGCCAGCAGCTTCGGTAGCGGCACCGGGGAGCTGTTTTTT. Amino acids: CASSFGSGTGELFF.

In its sample, this clonotype was seen many times. Here the CDR3 reads CASSRRDSLAKNIQYF. For the CDR3, the DNA is TGTGCCAGCAGTCGACGGGACAGCTTAGCCAAAAACATTCAGTACTTC. The V call is TRBV25-1, the J call TRBJ2-4; TRBD1 agrees at 7 bases. After removal of 5 bases from V and 0 bases from J, the junction contained 7 bases not matched to a gene. Germline values: CDR1 MGHDK, CDR2 SYGVNS. CDR3 length: 16 amino acids.

In this sample, this clonotype turned up many times. V and J are TRBV5-1 and TRBJ2-1; D gene unclear. This CDR3 is 15 amino acids long. Trimming cost V 4 bases and J 2 bases, with 13 bases left between them. CDR1 is SGHRS, CDR2 YFSETQ, per germline. As DNA, the CDR3 is TGCGCCAGCAGCATCACCGACTCTACCTACAATGAGCAGTTCTTC. Residues: CASSITDSTYNEQFF.

This sequence joins TRBV12-3 or TRBV12-4 and TRBJ1-5; D not certain. There are 11 residues in the CDR3. The V gene lost 8 bases and the J gene lost 5 bases, with 7 bases spanning the gap. The CDR3 DNA sequence: TGTGCCAGCGGAGATTATCAGCCCCAGCATTTT. It codes for CASGDYQPQHF.

V and J are TRBV2 and TRBJ2-7, with D unclear. The germline V gene encodes CDR1 SNHLY and CDR2 FYNNEI. The CDR3 contains 13 residues. The CDR3 reads CASSEFGQDNAPV. CDR3 DNA sequence: TGTGCCAGCAGTGAATTTGGGCAGGATAATGCCCCCGTC.

This clonotype was seen a handful of times. The V gene is TRBV6-2 or TRBV6-3, the J gene TRBJ2-1, with 10 bases aligning to TRBD2. With 3 bases clipped from V and 6 bases from J, the junction kept 14 bases outside the gene matches. CDR3 length equals 18 residues. Germline V gene data show CDR1 as MNHEY and CDR2 as SVGEGT. The DNA for the CDR3 is TGTGCCAGCAGTTATGTAGCGGGAGGTCTCAGCGCCAGCAATGAGCAGTTCTTC. It yields the protein CASSYVAGGLSASNEQFF.

This chain connects TRBV12-3 or TRBV12-4 to TRBJ1-2; a weak D match, TRBD1 (6 bases). This CDR3 is 13 amino acids long. Trimming removed 6 bases at V and 8 bases at J, with 16 bases between. The CDR3 spells CASSPDRLKGYTF. CDR3 bases: TGTGCCAGCAGCCCAGACAGGCTGAAGGGCTACACCTTC.

In regard to this clonotype: A much larger clone differs by one base, so this may be a read error. The chain carries TRBV20-1 and TRBJ2-1; 13 nucleotides align to TRBD2. Germline CDR1 reads DFQATT; CDR2 reads SNEGSKA (reference sequence). The CDR3 loop spans 15 amino acids. Trimming at V came to 4 bases and at J to 5 bases, leaving 5 bases not matched to a gene. In DNA, the CDR3 is TGCAGTGCTAACGAAGGACTAGCGGGGGACAATGAGCAGTTCTTC. It specifies CSANEGLAGDNEQFF.

This sequence joins TRBV4-2 and TRBJ2-1; TRBD2 matches at 9 bases. With V trimmed by 1 base and J by 7 bases, 14 bases remained unmatched. This CDR3 is built from 18 residues. CDR1 LGHNA and CDR2 YNFKEQ come from the germline V gene. CDR3 DNA: TGTGCCAGCAGCCAAGTTGCCGGGACTAGCTTAGCAGGGAATGAGCAGTTCTTC. As protein: CASSQVAGTSLAGNEQFF.

With regard to this clonotype: One junction end disagrees with the germline gene, perhaps due to a read error. This CDR3 is CASSQGQGAVNEQFF. DNA of the CDR3: TGTGCTAGCAGCCAAGGACAGGGGGCGGTCAATGAGCAGTTCTTC. V gene TRBV7-7 combines with J gene TRBJ2-1; 11 bases are a match to TRBD1. Germline V gene data show CDR1 as SSHAT and CDR2 as FNYEAQ (reference sequence). The CDR3 extends over 15 amino acids.

This clonotype occurred many times. The chain has TRBV5-1 and TRBJ1-2; D perhaps matches TRBD1 (5 bases). This CDR3 comprises 15 residues. Trimming removed 3 bases at V and 2 bases at J, with 14 bases between. Germline values: CDR1 SGHRS, CDR2 YFSETQ. CDR3 nucleotides: TGCGCCAGCAGCTCGGCGGGGCCGTCAAACTATGGCTACACCTTC. Amino acid sequence: CASSSAGPSNYGYTF.

This clonotype showed up many times. V usage is TRBV29-1 and J usage is TRBJ2-1, with a tentative D call TRBD1 (6 bases). In germline, CDR1 is SQVTM, CDR2 ANQGSEA. The CDR3 has 12 residues. Between the trimmed V and J ends, which lost 4 bases and 5 bases, there was a span of 9 bases. In DNA, the CDR3 is TGCAGCGTTGTTAGGGGGAACAATGAGCAGTTCTTC. Translated: CSVVRGNNEQFF.

This clonotype occurred a few times. The rearrangement links TRBV5-1 to TRBJ2-3; D might be TRBD1 (5 bases). Germline V gene data show CDR1 as SGHRS and CDR2 as YFSETQ. Trimming took 4 bases from V and 0 from J, leaving 9 bases between them. CDR3 length: 14 residues. The CDR3 is CASSVDSSTDTQYF. CDR3 bases: TGCGCCAGCAGCGTAGACAGCAGCACAGATACGCAGTATTTT. Drawing the rest from reference TRBV5-1 and TRBJ2-3, the complete variable domain is KAGVTQTPRYLIKTRGQQVTLSCSPISGHRSVSWYQQTPGQGLQFLFEYFSETQRNKGNFPGRFSGRQFSNSRSEMNVSTLELGDSALYLCASSVDSSTDTQYFGPGTRLTVL.

The V and J genes are TRBV6-1 and TRBJ2-1, with TRBD2 matching 12 bases. The CDR3 runs to 15 residues. Trimming removed 8 bases from V and 4 bases from J; junction bases left unmatched: 6. Germline-derived CDR1 and CDR2 are MNHNS and SASEGT. The CDR3 sequence is CASALAGGPYNEQFF. DNA of the CDR3: TGTGCCAGCGCCCTAGCGGGGGGGCCTTACAATGAGCAGTTCTTC.

This sequence joins TRBV5-6 and TRBJ2-7, with D possibly being TRBD1 or TRBD2 (5 bases each). The CDR3 extends over 14 amino acids. V dropped 4 bases and J dropped 7 bases, with 18 bases sitting between them. Germline assignment: CDR1 SGHDT and CDR2 YYEEEE. The CDR3 is CASSGRGRLMEQYV. The DNA of the CDR3 is TGTGCCAGCAGCGGACGGGGCAGACTGATGGAGCAGTACGTC.

This clonotype has more than one count but fewer than ten. This chain connects TRBV12-3 or TRBV12-4 to TRBJ1-2; D call uncertain. The CDR3 extends over 12 amino acids. Trimming took off 8 bases at V and 2 bases at J, with 9 bases between the two ends. The CDR3 bases are TGTGCCAGCTCCGGTTCCAACTATGGCTACACCTTC. Amino acids: CASSGSNYGYTF.

The CDR3: CSARSSNIQYF. DNA of the CDR3: TGCAGTGCTAGATCCTCGAACATTCAGTACTTC. The chain links TRBV20-1 to TRBJ2-4; no clear D gene. The CDR3 is 11 amino acids. Germline loops: CDR1 DFQATT, CDR2 SNEGSKA (reference sequence). Trimming took off 2 bases at V and 7 bases at J, with 6 bases between the two ends.

The chain has TRBV5-1 and TRBJ1-6; D not certain. Germline CDR1 reads SGHRS; CDR2 reads YFSETQ. The CDR3 contains 13 residues. The ends were cut back, 3 bases at V and 7 bases at J, with 8 bases in the middle. The CDR3 nucleotides are TGCGCCAGCAGCTATGGACCGAATTCACCCCTCCACTTT. It specifies CASSYGPNSPLHF. The full variable domain, its missing parts supplied by reference TRBV5-1 and TRBJ1-6, is KAGVTQTPRYLIKTRGQQVTLSCSPISGHRSVSWYQQTPGQGLQFLFEYFSETQRNKGNFPGRFSGRQFSNSRSEMNVSTLELGDSALYLCASSYGPNSPLHFGNGTRLTVT.

The chain carries TRBV5-4 and TRBJ2-5, with TRBD2 matching over 8 bases. The J segment lost 2 bases and the V segment lost 4 bases, leaving 13 bases of the junction unmatched. The CDR3 has 17 residues. The germline CDR1 and CDR2 sequences are SGHNT and YYREEE (reference sequence). The CDR3 loop reads CASSRAGGLAGQETQYF. The DNA of the CDR3 is TGTGCCAGCAGCCGCGCGGGCGGACTAGCAGGTCAAGAGACCCAGTACTTC.

This clonotype was seen many times. The J gene is TRBJ2-1, the V gene TRBV5-1; the D gene is possibly TRBD2 (6 bases). The CDR3 covers 15 residues. Germline loops: CDR1 SGHRS, CDR2 YFSETQ. The V and J ends lost 0 bases and 5 bases respectively, with 12 bases between them. CDR3 amino acids: CASSLGWRGHNEQFF. In DNA form, the CDR3 reads TGCGCCAGCAGCTTGGGGTGGAGGGGCCACAATGAGCAGTTCTTC.

This clonotype was recorded a few times. The rearrangement joins TRBV18 to TRBJ2-5; D ambiguous. Trimming stripped 3 bases from V and 2 bases from J, with 7 bases between. The CDR3 runs to 13 residues. The germline V gene has CDR1 KGHSH and CDR2 LQKENI. CDR3 in amino acids: CASSPDEQETQYF. The DNA of the CDR3 is TGTGCCAGCTCACCGGACGAACAAGAGACCCAGTACTTC.